This TCR beta chain was sequenced during a study of T cell changes during pregnancy in multiple sclerosis. Trimming took 1 base from V and 2 from J; bases not matched to a gene: 10. The CDR3 is 18 residues long. Germline V gene lookup returns CDR1 MNHNS and CDR2 SASEGT. Assay: immunoSEQ multiplex PCR; the TCRdb copy retains only in-frame clones and omits some. The sample contains approximately 63,000 clones, approximately 93% of which appear only once. This TCR came from a female donor with multiple sclerosis, enrolled in a pregnancy study. The rearrangement uses TRBV6-1 and TRBJ2-7, with 11 positions matching TRBD1. This sample comprised CD8+ T cells from peripheral blood mononuclear cells, obtained in the third trimester of pregnancy. The CDR3 sequence: CASSEGWVRDRGAYEQYF. In DNA form, the CDR3 reads TGTGCCAGCAGTGAAGGGTGGGTTAGGGACAGGGGGGCCTACGAGCAGTACTTC.